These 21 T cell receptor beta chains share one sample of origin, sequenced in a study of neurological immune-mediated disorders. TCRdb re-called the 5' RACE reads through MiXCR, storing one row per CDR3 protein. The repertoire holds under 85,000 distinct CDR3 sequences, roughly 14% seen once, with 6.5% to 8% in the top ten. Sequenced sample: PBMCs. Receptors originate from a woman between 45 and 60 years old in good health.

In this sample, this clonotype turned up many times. The CDR3 sequence: CSARDVQGTNTGELFF. The CDR3 coding sequence is TGCAGTGCTAGAGATGTACAGGGAACTAACACCGGGGAGCTGTTTTTT. The chain uses TRBV20-1 and TRBJ2-2, with a weak D call TRBD1 (6 bases). Trimming removed 0 bases at V and 2 bases at J, with 13 bases between. Germline V gene data show CDR1 as DFQATT and CDR2 as SNEGSKA (reference sequence). The CDR3 consists of 16 residues.

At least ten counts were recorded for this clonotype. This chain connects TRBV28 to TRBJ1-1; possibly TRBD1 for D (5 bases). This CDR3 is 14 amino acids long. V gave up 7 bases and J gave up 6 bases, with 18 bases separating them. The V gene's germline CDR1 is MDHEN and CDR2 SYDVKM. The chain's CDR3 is CASISGRGWAEAFF. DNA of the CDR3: TGTGCCAGCATCTCCGGTCGGGGGTGGGCTGAAGCTTTCTTT.

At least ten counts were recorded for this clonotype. The CDR3 is CASSLGGTSYNEQFF. The CDR3 DNA reads TGTGCCAGCAGCTTAGGGGGGACTTCTTACAATGAGCAGTTCTTC. The chain joins TRBV7-2 to TRBJ2-1, with a possible D match to TRBD2 (6 bases). V was cut by 1 base and J by 4 bases, with 11 bases left in between. From germline, CDR1 is SGHTA and CDR2 FQGNSA. CDR3 length: 15 amino acids.

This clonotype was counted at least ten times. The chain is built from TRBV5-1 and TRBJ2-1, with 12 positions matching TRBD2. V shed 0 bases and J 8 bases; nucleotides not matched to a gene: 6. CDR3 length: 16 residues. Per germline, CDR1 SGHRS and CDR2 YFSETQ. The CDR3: CASSLADLAGGYEQFF. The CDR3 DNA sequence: TGCGCCAGCAGCTTGGCCGATCTAGCGGGAGGGTATGAGCAGTTCTTC.

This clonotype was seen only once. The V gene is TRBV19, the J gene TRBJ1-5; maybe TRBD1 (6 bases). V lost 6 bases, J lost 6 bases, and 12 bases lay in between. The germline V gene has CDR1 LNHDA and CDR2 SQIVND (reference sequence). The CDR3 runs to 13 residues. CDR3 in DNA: TGTGCCAGTAGCGACCAAGGGGGTCAGCCCCAGCATTTT. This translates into CASSDQGGQPQHF.

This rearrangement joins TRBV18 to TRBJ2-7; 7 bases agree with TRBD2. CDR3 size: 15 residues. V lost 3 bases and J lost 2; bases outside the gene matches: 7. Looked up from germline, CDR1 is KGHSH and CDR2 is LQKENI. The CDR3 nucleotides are TGTGCCAGCTCACCGCCTTTAGGGAGGGCCTACGAGCAGTACTTC. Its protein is CASSPPLGRAYEQYF.

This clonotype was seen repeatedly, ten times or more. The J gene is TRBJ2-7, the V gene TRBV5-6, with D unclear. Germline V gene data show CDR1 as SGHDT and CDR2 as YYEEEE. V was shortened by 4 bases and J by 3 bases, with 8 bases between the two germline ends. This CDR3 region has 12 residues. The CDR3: CASSARYYEQYF. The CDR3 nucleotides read TGTGCCAGCAGCGCTCGCTACTACGAGCAGTACTTC.

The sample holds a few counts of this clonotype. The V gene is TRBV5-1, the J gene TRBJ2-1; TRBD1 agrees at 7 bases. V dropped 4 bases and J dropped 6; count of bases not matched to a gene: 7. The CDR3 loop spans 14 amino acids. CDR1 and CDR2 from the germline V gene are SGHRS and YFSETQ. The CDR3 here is CASSNIGGINEQFF. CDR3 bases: TGCGCCAGCAGCAATATAGGGGGCATCAATGAGCAGTTCTTC.

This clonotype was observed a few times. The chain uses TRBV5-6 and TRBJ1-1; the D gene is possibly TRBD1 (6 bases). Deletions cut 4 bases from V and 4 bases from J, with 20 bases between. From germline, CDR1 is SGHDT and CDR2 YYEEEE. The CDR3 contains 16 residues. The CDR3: CASSPPSQGLGTEAFF. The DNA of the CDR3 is TGTGCCAGCAGCCCCCCCTCCCAGGGGTTGGGCACTGAAGCTTTCTTT.

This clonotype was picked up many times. The CDR3 region is CSAPRGDGTGELFF. DNA of the CDR3: TGCAGTGCTCCCCGGGGGGATGGCACCGGGGAGCTGTTTTTT. J is TRBJ2-2 and V is TRBV20-1; 7 bases align to TRBD2. In germline, CDR1 is DFQATT, CDR2 SNEGSKA (reference sequence). This CDR3 region has 14 residues. The trim removed 5 bases at V and 4 bases at J, leaving 7 bases unmatched.

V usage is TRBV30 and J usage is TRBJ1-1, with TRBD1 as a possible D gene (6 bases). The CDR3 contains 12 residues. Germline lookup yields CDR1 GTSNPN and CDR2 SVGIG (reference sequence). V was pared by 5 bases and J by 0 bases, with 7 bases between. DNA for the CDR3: TGTGCCTGGCAGGGGATGAACACTGAAGCTTTCTTT. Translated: CAWQGMNTEAFF.

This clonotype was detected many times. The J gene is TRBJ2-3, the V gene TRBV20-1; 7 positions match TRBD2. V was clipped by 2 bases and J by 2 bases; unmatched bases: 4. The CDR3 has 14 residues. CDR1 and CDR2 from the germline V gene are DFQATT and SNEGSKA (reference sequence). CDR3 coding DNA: TGCAGTGCTAGACCGAGCGGGGCCACAGATACGCAGTATTTT. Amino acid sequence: CSARPSGATDTQYF.

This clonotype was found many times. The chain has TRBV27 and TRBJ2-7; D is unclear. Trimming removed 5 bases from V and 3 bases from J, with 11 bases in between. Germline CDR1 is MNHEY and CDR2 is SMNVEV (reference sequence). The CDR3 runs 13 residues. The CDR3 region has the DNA TGTGCCAGCAGTCCCCAATTCGGCTACGAGCAGTACTTC. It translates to CASSPQFGYEQYF.

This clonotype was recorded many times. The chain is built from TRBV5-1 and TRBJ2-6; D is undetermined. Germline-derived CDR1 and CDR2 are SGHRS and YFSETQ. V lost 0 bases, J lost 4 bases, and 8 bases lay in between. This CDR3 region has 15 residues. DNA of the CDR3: TGCGCCAGCAGCTTGGGGTCGCGGGGGGCCAACGTCCTGACTTTC. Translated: CASSLGSRGANVLTF.

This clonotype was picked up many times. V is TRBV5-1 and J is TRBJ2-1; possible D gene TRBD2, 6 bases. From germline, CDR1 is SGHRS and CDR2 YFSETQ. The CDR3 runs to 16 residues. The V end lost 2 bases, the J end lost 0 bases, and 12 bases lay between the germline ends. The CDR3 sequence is CASSLIAVSSYNEQFF. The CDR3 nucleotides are TGCGCCAGCAGCTTAATAGCGGTCAGCTCCTACAATGAGCAGTTCTTC.

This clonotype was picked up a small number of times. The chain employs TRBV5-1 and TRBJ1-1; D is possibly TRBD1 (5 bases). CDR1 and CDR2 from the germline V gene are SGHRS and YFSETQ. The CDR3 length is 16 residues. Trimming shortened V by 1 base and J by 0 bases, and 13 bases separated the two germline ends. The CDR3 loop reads CASSLHPGTVNTEAFF. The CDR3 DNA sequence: TGCGCCAGCAGCTTGCACCCCGGGACGGTGAACACTGAAGCTTTCTTT.

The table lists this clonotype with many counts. CDR3 DNA sequence: TGCGCCAGCAGCCAGCAAGGGGGTGGCAATCAGCCCCAGCATTTT. This translates into CASSQQGGGNQPQHF. The gene calls are TRBV5-1 and TRBJ1-5; tentatively, D is TRBD1 (6 bases). CDR1 and CDR2 from the germline V gene are SGHRS and YFSETQ. The CDR3 contains 15 residues. Trimming removed 4 bases from V and 2 bases from J, with 13 bases in between.

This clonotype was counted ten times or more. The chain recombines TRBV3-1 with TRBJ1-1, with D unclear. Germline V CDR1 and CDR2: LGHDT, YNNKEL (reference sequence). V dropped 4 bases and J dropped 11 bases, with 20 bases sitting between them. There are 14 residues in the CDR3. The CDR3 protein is CASSLPQGGARAFF. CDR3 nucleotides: TGTGCCAGCAGCCTCCCCCAAGGAGGTGCAAGGGCTTTCTTT.

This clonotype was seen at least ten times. CDR3 DNA: TGTGCCAGCTCACTCTCAGGGGGCTTGGCTGAAGCTTTCTTT. It yields the protein CASSLSGGLAEAFF. V usage is TRBV18 and J usage is TRBJ1-1, with TRBD1 matching 8 bases. Germline CDR1 KGHSH, CDR2 LQKENI. V was clipped by 4 bases and J by 6 bases; unmatched bases: 7. CDR3 length equals 14 residues.

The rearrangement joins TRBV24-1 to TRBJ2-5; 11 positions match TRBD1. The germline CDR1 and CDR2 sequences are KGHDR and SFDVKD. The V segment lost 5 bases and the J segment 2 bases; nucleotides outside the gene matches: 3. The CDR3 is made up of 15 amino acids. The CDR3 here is CATSGDRGLQETQYF. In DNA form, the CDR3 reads TGTGCCACCAGTGGGGACAGGGGGTTACAAGAGACCCAGTACTTC.

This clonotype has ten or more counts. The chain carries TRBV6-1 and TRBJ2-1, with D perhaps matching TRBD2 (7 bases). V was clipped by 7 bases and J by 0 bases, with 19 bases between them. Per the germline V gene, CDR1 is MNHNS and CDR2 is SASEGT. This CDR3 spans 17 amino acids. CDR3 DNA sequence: TGTGCCAGCACTGCCTCACCCGGGGGGCTCTCCTACAATGAGCAGTTCTTC. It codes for CASTASPGGLSYNEQFF.